The source of this T cell receptor beta chain is a study of cytomegalovirus exposure and HLA in healthy donors (dated by TCRdb to between 2016 and 2019). Describing the broader study: In an earlier analysis of 587 of the donors, 276 Gb of sequence data and approximately 100 million unique TCR beta sequences from about 190 million T cells were reported. Approximately 300 gigabases of sequencing data and 75 million to 85 million unique TCR sequences made up an early release that covered nearly 650 HLA-typed donors. Of the roughly 400 genotyped donors, 80% to 90% were placed in the genetic ancestry cluster associated with self-reported Caucasian donors. About five DR-DQ haplotypes were treated as single units for association and clustering because of strong linkage in the cohort. The aim of the study was to test whether cataloging public T cell receptors could identify signatures of past pathogen exposure. The later analysis used no new phenotypic data to find candidate immune exposures, relying instead on TCR beta sequences and their occurrence across donors. The study used immunosequencing to profile the T cell repertoires of 666 subjects and linked those repertoires to cytomegalovirus serostatus. The number of typed donors differed by locus: about 620-630 for A, B, C, DRB1 and DQB1; approximately 530 for DQA1; 606 for DPA1; and around 450 for DPB1. Class I and class II HLA loci were covered by the typing at four-digit resolution. The study combined high-throughput TCR immunosequencing, statistical association of individual TCRs with disease status, and machine learning to predict cytomegalovirus infection status. All discovery cohort repertoires had been generated using a single sequencing platform. An earlier analysis of 450 to 750 of the donors used high-throughput TCR beta sequencing to judge whether each TCR beta V gene segment behaved as functional or pseudogenic. A later analysis re-analyzed previously published TCR beta repertoires from about 600 donors and added high-resolution HLA genotyping to study TCR occurrence patterns. Donor age, sex, ethnicity and CMV serostatus were compiled together with the repertoire data. Besides the first cohort of 666 subjects, a separate validation cohort made up of around 120 different subjects was used. In a later genetic analysis, genome-wide SNP genotypes for 398 of the 666 donors were used, and that subset was treated as a discovery cohort. Among about 390 genotyped donors of the cohort, an average of approximately 250,000 unique TCR beta nucleotide sequences were sequenced per donor, approximately 20% of them non-productive. The research as a whole found: A group of highly shared sequence variants was considered likely to be a technical artifact of the sequencing pipeline. In both the original and validation cohorts, the classifier was reported to diagnose cytomegalovirus status with high specificity and sensitivity. In the study, 150 to 200 TCR beta chains were listed as associated with cytomegalovirus. In a later analysis, TCR association rates were found to vary across HLA loci, with the most associated TCRs seen for DRB1 alleles and the fewest for HLA-C alleles. A later genetic analysis reported fewer N-insertions in productive TCRs among donors in an Asian-associated ancestry cluster than the roughly 690-donor mean. This cohort had only TCR beta chains sequenced, and the lack of alpha or paired-chain data limited which features could be detected. Most TCR sequences were observed very rarely across donors, whereas some public TCRs were present in many individuals. Because HLA typing was unavailable for some donors at each locus, only the typed subset was used in association tests. In an earlier analysis of 587 of the donors, most TCR beta V segments appeared in productive rearrangements about 87% or about 30% of the time, broadly matching IMGT annotations. Linkage disequilibrium might explain the correlated functional status among segregating V segments, but an unknown experimental factor could not be ruled out. Because counts were too low, some 17 rarely observed V segments, including chromosome 9 orphons, were excluded from the earlier analysis of some 540 of the donors. In vitro tests confirmed that a few of the cytomegalovirus-associated TCR beta chains recognize cytomegalovirus antigens. In a later analysis, most CMV-associated TCR beta chains were found to appear HLA-restricted, with HLA associations seemingly driven largely by CMV exposure. In a later analysis, several top co-occurrence clusters were reported to appear linked to parvovirus B19, influenza, CMV and Epstein-Barr virus. Because the 87-base-pair reads could not distinguish some IMGT-functional V segments, including TRBV6-2 and TRBV6-3, those segments were excluded. Compared with equally common non-associated chains, HLA-associated TCR beta chains in a later analysis were more clonally expanded and had lower generation probabilities. It was suggested by the authors that the approach could potentially be generalized to other disease states and immunological phenotypes. Presence/absence analyses assumed roughly uniform sequencing depth across donors, an assumption that may not hold. The only immune exposure information available for the cohort was CMV serostatus. When HLA alleles, especially DR and DQ, strongly co-occurred, attributing TCR associations to individual alleles was difficult. In a later analysis, around 17,000 TCR beta sequences were associated with specific HLA alleles at a false discovery rate of 0.05. An association between a missense DCLRE1C variant and V-gene and J-gene trimming of TCR beta chains was found in a later genetic analysis and replicated in an independent cohort. A further reported finding was that TCR beta sequences accurately predicted the HLA-A and HLA-B alleles for most subjects in the first cohort.

A note on this clone: The antigen this receptor binds is unknown. Within one base of it there is no much larger clone, and no base qualities were kept.

The cohort was made up of several hundred healthy bone marrow donors. Cohort members were all nominally healthy when sampled, although unrecorded immune exposures were likely present. The donor was CMV seropositive and was included in the group of about 290 seropositive cohort members. A peripheral blood sample was collected from each donor, and TCR beta sequencing was performed on peripheral blood mononuclear cells. Genomic DNA extraction from the blood cell samples was performed with the Qiagen DNeasy Blood Extraction Kit. To prepare the library, the immunoSEQ multiplex PCR assay was applied. The multiplex PCR relied on a mix of 60 forward primers for TCR Vbeta segments and 13 reverse primers for TCR Jbeta segments. Amplification of the CDR3 region of rearranged TCR beta genes was performed with a multiplex PCR assay on genomic DNA. The Illumina HiSeq System was used to sequence the amplified TCR beta libraries as 87-base-pair reads. In the original analysis: Across the 700 or so repertoires, a later analysis counted about 81 million unique TCR beta chains, some 11 million of which were shared by at least two donors. A nearest-neighbor algorithm error-corrected the raw reads and collapsed the reads into unique sequences, merging closely related sequences to remove PCR and sequencing errors. To assign V, D and J gene segments, CDR3 sequences were aligned to IMGT reference sequences. For a sequence to be retained, at least a six-nucleotide match to both a V gene segment and a J gene segment was required. Rearrangements were classified as productive when the CDR3 lacked stop codons and remained in frame with V and J, and all other rearrangements were classified as non-productive. CDR3 was defined according to IMGT convention as the region running from the second conserved V-encoded cysteine to the conserved J-encoded phenylalanine. Sequences without an unambiguous match to a single V gene segment were excluded from the earlier analysis of about 640 of the donors. An earlier analysis of a few hundred of the donors classified V segments as functional when productive rearrangements were above 56.7% and as segregating when the standard deviation between donors was above 5%. To diagnose cytomegalovirus status from the catalog of TCR beta chain sequences, a statistical classification framework was built. A later analysis assigned V and J genes by comparing TCR nucleotide sequences with IMGT/GENE-DB human TR gene sequences. The TCRdist pipeline was used in a later analysis to assign CDR3 sequences and most-parsimonious VDJ recombination scenarios. In a later analysis, every TCR beta chain was defined by the combination of its CDR3 amino acid sequence and its V-gene family, and reads without a unique V-gene family were dropped. To address suspected cross-contamination and a sequencing artifact, a later analysis removed several hundred highly shared, low-generation-probability nucleotide sequences. In a later analysis, a clonal expansion index for each public chain was calculated from normalized within-repertoire ranks of inferred template counts. In a later analysis, generation probabilities were computed with a VDJ recombination model fitted to out-of-frame rearrangements, and the resulting probabilities were checked against IGoR. A later analysis scored TCR-TCR, TCR-HLA and TCR-CMV co-occurrence with hypergeometric tests, applying a repertoire-size bias correction to TCR pairs. A later analysis estimated false discovery rates by permuting HLA or CMV assignments 20 times. In a later analysis, co-occurring TCRs were grouped with DBSCAN, and TCRdist sequence similarity was added when clustering was performed within HLA-allele-positive subsets. Repertoires with fewer than 30,000 or more than 120,000 public chains, plus five repertoires with anomalous nucleotide sharing, were excluded from co-occurrence clustering. Here the immuneACCESS table is served through TCRdb, limited to in-frame sequences with V and J called. Missing clones are a known gap in these copies; in checked studies unresolved V genes cover under half, and the rest lacks a known reason. V, J and clone size are taken as reported in that table, and D and trimming were inferred from the DNA itself. Present in this sample are roughly 88,000 clones, about three quarters of which were seen just once. The leading ten clones occupy under 7% of the sample.

The V end gives up 4 bases and the J end 9 bases, leaving 11 bases in the junction not matched to a gene. The CDR3 covers 16 residues, taking in both the cysteine and the phenylalanine. Here the CDR3 DNA is all that survives: 48 bases in frame from base 1. The germline V gene gives CDR1 as SGHTA and CDR2 as FQGNSA. Sequenced: PBMCs. The chain is assembled from TRBV7-2 and TRBJ2-1; TRBD2 fits 11 bases in the junction. This sequence originates from a man aged 25 to 45 in good health and CMV-seropositive. The nucleotides are TGTGCCAGCAGCTCTTGGGGGCTAGCGGGAGGCAGTGAGCAGTTCTTC. Translated, it reads CASSSWGLAGGSEQFF.